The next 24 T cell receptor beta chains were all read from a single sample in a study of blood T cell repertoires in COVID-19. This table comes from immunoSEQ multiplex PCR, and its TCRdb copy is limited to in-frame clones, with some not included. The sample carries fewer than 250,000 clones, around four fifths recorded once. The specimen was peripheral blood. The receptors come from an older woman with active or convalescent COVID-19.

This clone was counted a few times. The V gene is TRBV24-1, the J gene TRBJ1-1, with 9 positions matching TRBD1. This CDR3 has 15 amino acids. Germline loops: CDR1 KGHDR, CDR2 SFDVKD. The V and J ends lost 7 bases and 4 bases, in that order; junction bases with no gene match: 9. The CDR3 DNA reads TGTGCCACCAGGGGGACAGGGTCGGCAGGCACTGAAGCTTTCTTT. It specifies CATRGTGSAGTEAFF.

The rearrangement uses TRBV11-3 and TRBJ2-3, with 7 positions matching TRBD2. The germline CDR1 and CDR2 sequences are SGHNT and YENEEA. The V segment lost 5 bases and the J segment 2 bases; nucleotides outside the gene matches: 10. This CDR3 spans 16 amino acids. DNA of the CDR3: TGTGCCAGCAGCCCCGAGAGCGGGATATTCACAGATACGCAGTATTTT. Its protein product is CASSPESGIFTDTQYF.

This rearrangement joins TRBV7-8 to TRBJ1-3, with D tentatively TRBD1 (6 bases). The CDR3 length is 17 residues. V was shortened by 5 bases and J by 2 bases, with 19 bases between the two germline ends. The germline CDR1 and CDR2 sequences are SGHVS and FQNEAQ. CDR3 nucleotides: TGTGCCAGCAGCCAAAACGCAAACAGGGCCGCTGGAAACACCATATATTTT. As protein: CASSQNANRAAGNTIYF. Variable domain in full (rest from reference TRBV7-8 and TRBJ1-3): GAGVSQSPRYKVAKRGQDVALRCDPISGHVSLFWYQQALGQGPEFLTYFQNEAQLDKSGLPSDRFFAERPEGSVSTLKIQRTQQEDSAVYLCASSQNANRAAGNTIYFGEGSWLTVV.

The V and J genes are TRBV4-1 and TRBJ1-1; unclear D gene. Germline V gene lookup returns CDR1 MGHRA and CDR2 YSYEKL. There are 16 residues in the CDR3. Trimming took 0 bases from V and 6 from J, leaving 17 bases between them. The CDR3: CASSQDIREATSEAFF. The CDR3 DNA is TGCGCCAGCAGCCAAGATATCCGGGAGGCGACTTCTGAAGCTTTCTTT.

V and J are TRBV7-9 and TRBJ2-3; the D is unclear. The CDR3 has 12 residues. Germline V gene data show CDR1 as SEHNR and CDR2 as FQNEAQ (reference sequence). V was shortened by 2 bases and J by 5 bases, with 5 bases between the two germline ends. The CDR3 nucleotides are TGTGCCAGCAGCTTAAGGAGAGATACGCAGTATTTT. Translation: CASSLRRDTQYF.

The CDR3 loop reads CSARLAGYEQYF. The CDR3 coding sequence is TGCAGCGCAAGACTAGCGGGTTACGAGCAGTACTTC. The genes are TRBV29-1 and TRBJ2-7; 10 bases agree with TRBD2. J was trimmed by 4 bases and V by 7 bases; bases with no gene match: 4. Germline CDR1 and CDR2: SQVTM and ANQGSEA. The CDR3 has 12 residues.

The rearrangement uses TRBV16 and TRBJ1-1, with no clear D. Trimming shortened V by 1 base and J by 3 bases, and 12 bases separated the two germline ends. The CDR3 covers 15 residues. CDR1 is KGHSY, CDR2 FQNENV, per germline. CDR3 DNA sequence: TGTGCCAGCAGCCAATTCGGGGTGGAGGACACTGAAGCTTTCTTT. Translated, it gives CASSQFGVEDTEAFF.

The CDR3 reads CASMPTGSETQYF. The DNA of the CDR3 is TGTGCCAGTATGCCGACAGGGTCGGAGACCCAGTACTTC. This chain uses TRBV19 with TRBJ2-5, with 7 positions matching TRBD1. Trimming took 7 bases from V and 5 from J; bases not matched to a gene: 7. From germline, CDR1 is LNHDA and CDR2 SQIVND (reference sequence). The CDR3 consists of 13 residues.

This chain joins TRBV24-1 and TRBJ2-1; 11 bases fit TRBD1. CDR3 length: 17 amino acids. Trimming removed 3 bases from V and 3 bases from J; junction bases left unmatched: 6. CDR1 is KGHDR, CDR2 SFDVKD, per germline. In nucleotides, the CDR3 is TGTGCCACCAGTGATCCTGGGACAGGGGGTTACTACAATGAGCAGTTCTTC. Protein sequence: CATSDPGTGGYYNEQFF.

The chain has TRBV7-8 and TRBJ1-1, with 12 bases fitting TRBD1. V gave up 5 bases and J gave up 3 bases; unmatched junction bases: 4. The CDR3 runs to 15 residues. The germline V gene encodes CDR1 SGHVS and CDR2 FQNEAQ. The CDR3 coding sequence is TGTGCCAGCAGCCCCAGGGACAGGGGGCACACTGAAGCTTTCTTT. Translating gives CASSPRDRGHTEAFF.

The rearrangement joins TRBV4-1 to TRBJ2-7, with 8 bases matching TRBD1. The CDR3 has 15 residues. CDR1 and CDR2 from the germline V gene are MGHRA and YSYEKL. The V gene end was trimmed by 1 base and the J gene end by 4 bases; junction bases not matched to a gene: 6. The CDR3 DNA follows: TGCGCCAGCAGCCAAGGACAGGGGCGTCAATACGAGCAGTACGTC. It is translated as CASSQGQGRQYEQYV.

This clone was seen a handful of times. The CDR3 DNA follows: TGCAGCGTCCCGGGGGAAGCGAACACCGGGGAGCTGTTTTTT. Its protein product is CSVPGEANTGELFF. This chain joins TRBV29-1 and TRBJ2-2; possible D gene TRBD2, 6 bases. Trimming removed 6 bases from V and 0 bases from J, with 11 bases in between. Germline V gives CDR1 SQVTM, CDR2 ANQGSEA. This CDR3 is built from 14 residues.

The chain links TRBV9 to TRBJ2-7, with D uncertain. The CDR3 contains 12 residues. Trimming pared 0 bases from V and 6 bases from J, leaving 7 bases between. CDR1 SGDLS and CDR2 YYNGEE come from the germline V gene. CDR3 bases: TGTGCCAGCAGCGTAGACGGCGGCGAGCAGTACTTC. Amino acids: CASSVDGGEQYF.

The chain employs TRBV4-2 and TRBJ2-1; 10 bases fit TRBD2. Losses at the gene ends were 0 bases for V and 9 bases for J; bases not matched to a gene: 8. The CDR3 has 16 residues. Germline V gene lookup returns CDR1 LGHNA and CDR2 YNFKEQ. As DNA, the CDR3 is TGTGCCAGCAGCCAAGATAGGCTAGCGGGAGCGGGTGAGCAGTTCTTC. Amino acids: CASSQDRLAGAGEQFF.

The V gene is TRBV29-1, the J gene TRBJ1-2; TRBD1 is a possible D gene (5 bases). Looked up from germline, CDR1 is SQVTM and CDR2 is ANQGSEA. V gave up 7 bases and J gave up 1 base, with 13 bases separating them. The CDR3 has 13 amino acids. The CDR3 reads CSAGHGGNYGYTF. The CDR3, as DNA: TGCAGCGCCGGACACGGCGGTAACTATGGCTACACCTTC.

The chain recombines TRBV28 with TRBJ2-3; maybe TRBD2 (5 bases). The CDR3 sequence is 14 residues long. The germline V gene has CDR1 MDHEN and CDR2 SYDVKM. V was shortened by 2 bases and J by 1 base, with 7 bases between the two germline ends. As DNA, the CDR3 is TGTGCCAGCAGTTTAGCGGGCCGCACAGATACGCAGTATTTT. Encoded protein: CASSLAGRTDTQYF. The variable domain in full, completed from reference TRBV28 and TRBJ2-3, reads DVKVTQSSRYLVKRTGEKVFLECVQDMDHENMFWYRQDPGLGLRLIYFSYDVKMKEKGDIPEGYSVSREKKERFSLILESASTNQTSMYLCASSLAGRTDTQYFGPGTRLTVL.

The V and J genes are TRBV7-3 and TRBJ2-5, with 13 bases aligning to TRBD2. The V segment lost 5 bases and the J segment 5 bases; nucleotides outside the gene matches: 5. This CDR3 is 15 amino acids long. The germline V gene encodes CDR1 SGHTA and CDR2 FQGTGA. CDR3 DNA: TGTGCCAGCAGCCCGGGACTAGCGGGACTGGAGACCCAGTACTTC. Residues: CASSPGLAGLETQYF.

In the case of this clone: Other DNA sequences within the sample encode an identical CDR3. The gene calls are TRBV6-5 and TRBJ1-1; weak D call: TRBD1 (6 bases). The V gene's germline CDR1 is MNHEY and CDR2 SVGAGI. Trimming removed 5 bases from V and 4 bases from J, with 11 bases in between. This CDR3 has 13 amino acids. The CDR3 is CASSRTGTTEAFF. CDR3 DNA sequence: TGTGCCAGCAGTCGAACAGGGACCACTGAAGCTTTCTTT.

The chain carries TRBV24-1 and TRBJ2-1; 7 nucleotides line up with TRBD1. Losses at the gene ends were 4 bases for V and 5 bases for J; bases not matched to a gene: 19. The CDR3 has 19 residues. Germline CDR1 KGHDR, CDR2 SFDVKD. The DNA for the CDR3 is TGTGCCACCAGTGACCAGACCGGGGACAGCCGCAAGTTTCACAATGAGCAGTTCTTC. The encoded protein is CATSDQTGDSRKFHNEQFF.

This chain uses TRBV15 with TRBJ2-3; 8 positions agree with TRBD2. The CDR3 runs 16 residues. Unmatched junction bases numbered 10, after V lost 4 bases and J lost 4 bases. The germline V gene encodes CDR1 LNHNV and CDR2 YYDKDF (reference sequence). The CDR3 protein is CATSKSLRGVADTQYF. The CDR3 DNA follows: TGTGCCACCAGCAAGTCTTTGCGGGGGGTAGCAGATACGCAGTATTTT.

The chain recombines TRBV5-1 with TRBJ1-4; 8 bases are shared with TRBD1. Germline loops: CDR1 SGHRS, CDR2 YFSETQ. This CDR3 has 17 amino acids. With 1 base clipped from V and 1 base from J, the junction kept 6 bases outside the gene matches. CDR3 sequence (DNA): TGCGCCAGCAGCTTGAGGCCAGGGGGCTTAACTAATGAAAAACTGTTTTTT. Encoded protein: CASSLRPGGLTNEKLFF.

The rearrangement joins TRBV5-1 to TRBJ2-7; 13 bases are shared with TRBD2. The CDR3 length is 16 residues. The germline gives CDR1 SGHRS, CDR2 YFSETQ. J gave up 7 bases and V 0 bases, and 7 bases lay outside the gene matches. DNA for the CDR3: TGCGCCAGCAGCTTGGCGGTTACTAGCGGGAGGGCGGAGCAGTACTTC. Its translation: CASSLAVTSGRAEQYF.

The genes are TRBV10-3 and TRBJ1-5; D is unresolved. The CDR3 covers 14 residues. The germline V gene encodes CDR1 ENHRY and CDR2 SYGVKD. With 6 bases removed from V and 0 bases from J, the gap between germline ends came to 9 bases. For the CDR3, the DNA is TGTGCCATCAGCCGGGGAGATAGCAATCAGCCCCAGCATTTT. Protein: CAISRGDSNQPQHF.

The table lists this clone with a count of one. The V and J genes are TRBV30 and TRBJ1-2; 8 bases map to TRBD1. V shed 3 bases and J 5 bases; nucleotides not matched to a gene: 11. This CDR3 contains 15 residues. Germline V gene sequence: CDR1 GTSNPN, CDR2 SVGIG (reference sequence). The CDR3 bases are TGTGCCTGGAGCGCCCTTGGACAGGGTGGTTATGGCTACACCTTC. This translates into CAWSALGQGGYGYTF.